Listed below are T cell receptor beta chains from one sample, sequenced in a study of blood T cell repertoires in COVID-19. The assay was immunoSEQ multiplex PCR, and TCRdb's table has in-frame clones only and misses some. The table has roughly 27,000 clones, 89% seen once. Sequencing input: peripheral blood. These receptors all stem from a human donor in a cohort sampled during active COVID-19. Both conserved end residues are part of each CDR3. A D gene is named only where the DNA matches it firmly. A clone size is listed for some rows: how often the clone was seen (once, few, many), or a class if it is expanded.

>NA|TRBJ1-6|NA|TRBV9
CASSGNTGSYNSPLHF
TGTGCCAGCAGCGGCAACACGGGCTCCTATAATTCACCCCTCCACTTT
>TRBD1|TRBJ2-7|NA|TRBV6-5
CATQKGQGTYEQYF
TGTGCCACCCAGAAAGGACAGGGGACCTACGAGCAGTACTTC
>NA|TRBJ1-6|NA|TRBV10-3
CAIKTDPLTSPLHF
TGTGCCATCAAAACAGACCCCCTTACTTCACCCCTCCACTTT
>TRBD1|TRBJ1-2|NA|TRBV10-3
CAINDRDPNYGYTF
TGTGCCATCAACGACAGGGACCCTAACTATGGCTACACCTTC
>NA|TRBJ2-7|NA|TRBV7-6
CASSLGGATYEQYF
TGTGCCAGCAGCTTAGGGGGAGCAACCTACGAGCAGTACTTC
>TRBD1|TRBJ1-6|NA|TRBV19
CASSPRTGANSPLHF
TGTGCCAGTAGTCCCCGGACAGGGGCCAATTCACCCCTCCACTTT
>TRBD1|TRBJ2-3|NA|TRBV6-2/TRBV6-3
CASSYIWGQPSTDTQYF
TGTGCCAGCAGTTACATATGGGGACAGCCTAGCACAGATACGCAGTATTTT
>NA|TRBJ2-4|once|TRBV11-2
CASSSSTGYTAKNIQYF
TGTGCCAGCAGCTCAAGTACAGGGTATACGGCCAAAAACATTCAGTACTTC
>NA|TRBJ2-7|once|TRBV18
CASSNLDRPSDEQCF
TGTGCCAGCTCAAACCTAGACAGACCATCCGACGAGCAGTGCTTC
>NA|TRBJ1-2|NA|TRBV10-3
CAISESSGASGYTF
TGTGCCATCAGTGAGTCATCAGGGGCAAGTGGCTACACCTTC
>NA|TRBJ2-1|NA|TRBV6-4
CASSDSNPTSSYNEQFF
TGTGCCAGCAGTGACTCGAATCCCACGAGCTCCTACAATGAGCAGTTCTTC
>NA|TRBJ1-1|once|TRBV11-2
CASSPRAANTEAFF
TGTGCCAGCAGTCCACGAGCGGCAAACACTGAAGCTTTCTTT
>NA|TRBJ1-2|NA|TRBV7-8
CASSFTPGVGYTF
TGTGCCAGCAGCTTCACTCCCGGGGTTGGCTACACCTTC
>NA|TRBJ1-1|few|TRBV10-3
CAIRTLNTEAFF
TGTGCCATCAGGACACTGAACACTGAAGCTTTCTTT
>NA|TRBJ1-2|NA|TRBV12-3/TRBV12-4
CASSSDRIGYTF
TGTGCCAGCAGTTCAGATCGTATTGGCTACACCTTC
>NA|TRBJ1-5|NA|TRBV4-2
CASSQDPAGVGLRNQPQHF
TGTGCCAGCAGCCAAGATCCGGCAGGGGTCGGTCTAAGAAATCAGCCCCAGCATTTT
>TRBD1|TRBJ2-7|NA|TRBV2
CASSGTGVYEQYF
TGTGCCAGTTCCGGGACAGGGGTCTACGAGCAGTACTTC
>TRBD1|TRBJ2-5|NA|TRBV4-3
CASSHSTGEETQYF
TGCGCCAGCAGCCATTCTACAGGGGAAGAGACCCAGTACTTC
>NA|TRBJ2-1|NA|TRBV5-8
CASSADRILGNEQFF
TGTGCCAGCAGCGCCGACAGGATATTGGGCAATGAGCAGTTCTTC
>NA|TRBJ1-4|NA|TRBV9
CASSVGPAGGEKLFF
TGTGCCAGCAGCGTAGGTCCAGCTGGAGGGGAAAAACTGTTTTTT
>TRBD1|TRBJ2-7|NA|TRBV11-2
CASSLLRPGQASYEQYF
TGTGCCAGCAGTTTACTCCGACCGGGACAGGCTTCCTACGAGCAGTACTTC
>NA|TRBJ2-1|NA|TRBV6-4
CASSGAGFRQDEQFF
TGTGCCAGCAGTGGGGCTGGCTTCCGACAGGATGAGCAGTTCTTC
>NA|TRBJ2-7|NA|TRBV7-9
CASSLAGTDLSYEQYF
TGTGCCAGCAGCTTAGCGGGGACTGACCTTTCCTACGAGCAGTACTTC
>NA|TRBJ1-1|NA|TRBV6-2/TRBV6-3
CASSLSSTGNTEAFF
TGTGCCAGCAGTTTAAGCTCAACAGGGAACACTGAAGCTTTCTTT
>TRBD1|TRBJ1-1|NA|TRBV11-3
CASSKGQENTEAFF
TGTGCCAGCAGTAAAGGACAGGAGAACACTGAAGCTTTCTTT
>TRBD1|TRBJ2-5|NA|TRBV13
CASSIDREETQYF
TGTGCCAGCAGCATCGACAGGGAAGAGACCCAGTACTTC
>NA|TRBJ1-1|NA|TRBV6-1
CASSESQGPMNTEAFF
TGTGCCAGCAGTGAAAGCCAGGGGCCCATGAACACTGAAGCTTTCTTT
>TRBD2|TRBJ2-7|NA|TRBV28
CASSFKAAGGRSYEQYF
TGTGCCAGCAGTTTTAAGGCAGCGGGGGGGCGCTCCTACGAGCAGTACTTC
>TRBD2|TRBJ2-3|NA|TRBV3-1/TRBV3-2
CASSHSSGGALDTQYF
TGTGCCAGCAGCCATAGTAGCGGGGGGGCCTTAGATACGCAGTATTTT
>TRBD1|TRBJ2-5|few|TRBV28
CASSLRQGALETQYF
TGTGCCAGCAGTTTGCGACAGGGGGCTTTGGAGACCCAGTACTTC
>NA|TRBJ2-7|NA|TRBV30
CAWSVYFGAADYEQYF
TGTGCCTGGAGTGTGTACTTCGGAGCGGCCGATTACGAGCAGTACTTC
>NA|TRBJ2-7|NA|TRBV7-2
CASSSSGQLALYF
TGTGCCAGCAGCTCAAGCGGACAGCTAGCTTTATACTTC
>NA|TRBJ2-7|NA|TRBV6-5
CASSYQGWDEQYF
TGTGCCAGCAGTTACCAGGGTTGGGACGAGCAGTACTTC
>TRBD1|TRBJ2-3|NA|TRBV28
CASTEGDRVTDTQYF
TGTGCCAGCACCGAAGGGGACAGGGTGACAGATACGCAGTATTTT
>TRBD1|TRBJ1-3|NA|TRBV10-3
CAITDRGISGNTIYF
TGTGCCATTACTGACAGGGGGATCTCTGGAAACACCATATATTTT
>NA|TRBJ2-3|NA|TRBV5-4
CASSLGGSSTDTQYF
TGTGCCAGCAGCTTGGGCGGCTCTAGCACAGATACGCAGTATTTT
>TRBD1|TRBJ1-4|NA|TRBV7-9
CASSPGQGAEKLFF
TGTGCCAGCTCCCCGGGACAGGGGGCAGAAAAACTGTTTTTT